The T cell receptor beta chain under discussion was sequenced for a study of brain T cells in children with intractable seizures (dated by TCRdb to about 2021). For the study in its entirety: Resected brain tissue from 53 pediatric epilepsy surgery cases was first screened for immune gene transcripts using a NanoString immunology panel. Among the roughly 12 selected surgery cases, eight also had pre-surgery blood sequenced, leaving four with brain tissue only. The paper as a whole reports these results and caveats: Because sequencing depth was different between pre-surgery and post-surgery blood, clones absent from the pre-surgery sample may reflect undersampling. Viral specificity was inferred only from CDR3 sequence similarity, and patients' HCMV serostatus was unknown.

As regards this clone: The antigen it binds to is not known. Base quality data are lacking; no much larger clone is found one base away.

According to the study, the label for this sample's time point signals: blood from clinic visit 5 months post-surgery; TSC patient then seizure free. The surgery cases that showed the highest brain T cell transcript signatures were chosen for TCR beta chain sequencing of brain tissue, and of blood when it was available. Patients had been treated with at least one anti-epileptic drug before surgery. TCR-sequenced patients were children with drug-resistant epilepsy due to tuberous sclerosis complex, focal cortical dysplasia, Rasmussen encephalitis or hemimegalencephaly. Bulk genomic DNA was isolated from unsorted brain tissue and whole blood using the Monarch genomic DNA purification kit. TCR beta chain sequences were generated from genomic DNA using the immunoSEQ assay. In the source study's methods: CDR3 sequences that did not begin with the conserved framework cysteine at position 104 were removed by hand. Clonality was calculated as one minus the normalized Shannon's Diversity Index, with values ranging from 0 (maximal diversity) to 1 (oligoclonal). To check whether a given CDR3 had different frequencies in two samples, for example brain versus blood, chi-squared comparison-of-proportions tests were used. Public clonotypes were identified through searches of immuneACCESS, and similarity to known antiviral clonotypes was evaluated with the VDJdb browser. The immuneACCESS repertoire file appears here via TCRdb, limited to in-frame rearrangements. These files lack a portion of the clones; in checked studies, under half of the deficit traces to unresolved V genes, and the cause of the others is not known. The V and J calls and clone size come from that table; D and trimming were worked out from the DNA. The table for this sample lists around 340,000 clones; about 93% of them were counted only once. The ten biggest clones cover roughly 6% of the sample.

V is clipped by 1 base and J by 0 bases, and the sequence between their germline boundaries is 7 bases long. CDR1 and CDR2 (SGHVS, FQNEAQ) derive from the germline V gene. Inclusive of the bounding cysteine and phenylalanine, the CDR3 is 14 residues long. Here the CDR3 DNA is all that survives: 42 bases in frame from base 1. Sequenced material: peripheral blood, taken roughly 5 months after surgery. The sequence came from a boy less than two years old with tuberous sclerosis and intractable seizures. This chain is built from TRBV7-8 and TRBJ2-7; no D gene is confidently identified. The DNA is TGTGCCAGCAGCTTAGAGGTCACCTCCTACGAGCAGTACTTC. Its protein product is CASSLEVTSYEQYF.